Presented here are 25 T cell receptor beta chains from one specimen sequenced in a study of blood T cell repertoires in COVID-19. Measured with immunoSEQ multiplex PCR; TCRdb has only the in-frame clones, and not every one. The data show 250,000 to 300,000 clones, about 89% seen once. The sample consisted of PBMCs or T cells enriched from blood (not recorded which). The receptors were gathered from a human donor in a cohort exposed to, infected with or recovered from COVID-19 (not recorded which). The donor label of this sample is uncertain.

CDR3 region: CASSSRVIRGYGYTF. In DNA form, the CDR3 reads TGTGCCAGCAGCTCCAGGGTAATACGAGGCTATGGCTACACCTTC. V is TRBV7-8 and J is TRBJ1-2; a possible D gene is TRBD1 (5 bases). The V gene's germline CDR1 is SGHVS and CDR2 FQNEAQ. The CDR3 has 15 amino acids. Deletions cut 4 bases from V and 4 bases from J, with 16 bases between.

The DNA of the CDR3 is TGTGCCACCAGCAGAGATCTCTCCAGGGAGGCCCTTGGTGAGCAGTTCTTC. Translating it yields CATSRDLSREALGEQFF. The rearrangement joins TRBV15 to TRBJ2-1; D is possibly TRBD2 (6 bases). V lost 0 bases and J lost 9, with 21 bases in between. The CDR3 runs 17 residues. The germline CDR1 and CDR2 sequences are LNHNV and YYDKDF (reference sequence).

The CDR3 loop reads CASSLGRGARGNTEAFF. The CDR3 DNA sequence: TGCGCCAGCAGCTTGGGGCGGGGGGCGCGGGGGAACACTGAAGCTTTCTTT. V and J are TRBV5-1 and TRBJ1-1; D is perhaps TRBD1 (6 bases). Trimming left V 0 bases short and J 1 base short, with 16 bases between. The CDR3 has 17 residues. Germline CDR1 and CDR2: SGHRS and YFSETQ. Complete variable domain (other parts from reference TRBV5-1 and TRBJ1-1): KAGVTQTPRYLIKTRGQQVTLSCSPISGHRSVSWYQQTPGQGLQFLFEYFSETQRNKGNFPGRFSGRQFSNSRSEMNVSTLELGDSALYLCASSLGRGARGNTEAFFGQGTRLTVV.

The genes are TRBV12-3 or TRBV12-4 and TRBJ1-2, with a tentative D call TRBD1 (5 bases). V dropped 5 bases and J dropped 4 bases, with 11 bases sitting between them. This CDR3 is built from 13 residues. CDR3 sequence: CASSPRDAYGYTF. The CDR3 nucleotides are TGTGCCAGCAGTCCCAGGGATGCCTATGGCTACACCTTC.

V usage is TRBV30 and J usage is TRBJ2-3; 9 bases map to TRBD2. Germline V gives CDR1 GTSNPN, CDR2 SVGIG (reference sequence). J was trimmed by 0 bases and V by 4 bases; bases with no gene match: 5. The CDR3 has 15 residues. DNA of the CDR3: TGTGCCTGGACATGGGCGGGGGGGAGCACAGATACGCAGTATTTT. Protein product: CAWTWAGGSTDTQYF.

This clone showed up just once. The same CDR3 is also encoded by other DNA sequences in this sample. The rearrangement links TRBV2 to TRBJ1-1, with 8 bases matching TRBD1. This CDR3 is built from 14 residues. V gave up 6 bases and J gave up 0 bases; unmatched junction bases: 3. Germline CDR1 and CDR2: SNHLY and FYNNEI. The CDR3: CASRGQGLNTEAFF. The CDR3 DNA reads TGTGCCAGCAGAGGACAGGGATTGAACACTGAAGCTTTCTTT.

The rearrangement joins TRBV10-3 to TRBJ2-7, with D possibly matching TRBD2 (5 bases). Germline assignment: CDR1 ENHRY and CDR2 SYGVKD. Trimming cost V 2 bases and J 2 bases, with 10 bases left between them. The CDR3 has 14 amino acids. CDR3 in amino acids: CAISEPRRPYEQYF. In DNA form, the CDR3 reads TGTGCCATCAGTGAGCCCCGGAGGCCCTACGAGCAGTACTTC.

The chain joins TRBV6-2 or TRBV6-3 to TRBJ2-7; D ambiguous. Germline CDR1 reads MNHEY; CDR2 reads SVGEGT. V was cut by 3 bases and J by 7 bases, with 7 bases left in between. CDR3 size: 11 residues. The CDR3 coding sequence is TGTGCCAGCAGTTATACATTTGAGCAGTACTTC. This sequence encodes CASSYTFEQYF.

The genes are TRBV5-1 and TRBJ2-3; the match to TRBD2 covers 10 bases. Looked up from germline, CDR1 is SGHRS and CDR2 is YFSETQ. CDR3 size: 18 residues. J lost 4 bases, V lost 0 bases, and 11 bases had no gene match. The CDR3 DNA reads TGCGCCAGCAGCTTGGTCGAGGCTAGCGGGGGAGGTCCAGATACGCAGTATTTT. Protein product: CASSLVEASGGGPDTQYF.

This chain connects TRBV7-3 to TRBJ1-2, with 10 nucleotides matching TRBD1. This CDR3 spans 15 amino acids. The germline V gene has CDR1 SGHTA and CDR2 FQGTGA. Trimming at V came to 4 bases and at J to 3 bases, leaving 5 bases not matched to a gene. CDR3 bases: TGTGCCAGCAGCTCGGGGACAGGGGAGGACTATGGCTACACCTTC. Its translation: CASSSGTGEDYGYTF.

The V call is TRBV6-2 or TRBV6-3, the J call TRBJ2-7; D may be TRBD2 (5 bases). The CDR3 has 17 residues. Trimming removed 2 bases at V and 0 bases at J, with 17 bases between. The germline CDR1 and CDR2 sequences are MNHEY and SVGEGT. CDR3 region: CASSYNEGPLNSYEQYF. The CDR3, as DNA: TGTGCCAGCAGTTACAATGAGGGCCCCCTTAACTCCTACGAGCAGTACTTC.

The chain employs TRBV19 and TRBJ1-4, with 7 nucleotides matching TRBD1. Losses at the gene ends were 6 bases for V and 3 bases for J; bases not matched to a gene: 7. The CDR3 spans 15 residues. CDR1 is LNHDA, CDR2 SQIVND, per germline (reference sequence). The CDR3: CASSPSGTANEKLFF. In DNA form, the CDR3 reads TGTGCCAGTAGCCCTTCCGGGACAGCTAATGAAAAACTGTTTTTT.

The chain carries TRBV11-3 and TRBJ2-7; TRBD1 is a possible D gene (6 bases). Deletions cut 1 base from V and 3 bases from J, with 13 bases between. The CDR3 extends over 15 amino acids. Germline V CDR1 and CDR2: SGHNT, YENEEA. The CDR3, as DNA: TGTGCCAGCAGCTTAGGGCCACAGGGCCGCTACGAGCAGTACTTC. Its protein is CASSLGPQGRYEQYF.

Only a few counts were recorded for this clone. V usage is TRBV9 and J usage is TRBJ1-2; 7 bases line up with TRBD1. CDR3 size: 19 residues. Per the germline V gene, CDR1 is SGDLS and CDR2 is YYNGEE. V was clipped by 2 bases and J by 1 base; unmatched bases: 17. The CDR3 nucleotides are TGTGCCAGCAGCGTTTCCCCGGGGACAGCCGCAGGACGTAACTATGGCTACACCTTC. This sequence encodes CASSVSPGTAAGRNYGYTF.

V is TRBV5-1 and J is TRBJ2-2, with 11 bases identical to TRBD1. Germline trimming cut 3 bases from V and 6 bases from J; bases unmatched to any gene: 4. The CDR3 loop spans 15 amino acids. The germline CDR1 and CDR2 sequences are SGHRS and YFSETQ. CDR3 sequence reads: CASSWTGGEAGELFF. The CDR3, as DNA: TGCGCCAGCAGCTGGACAGGGGGCGAGGCCGGGGAGCTGTTTTTT.

The table lists this clone with a count of one. The chain recombines TRBV12-3 or TRBV12-4 with TRBJ2-7; D might be TRBD1 (5 bases). The CDR3 sequence is 11 residues long. Trimming removed 5 bases at V and 4 bases at J, with 6 bases between. The CDR3 spells CASSGAYEQYF. CDR3 DNA: TGTGCCAGCAGTGGGGCTTACGAGCAGTACTTC.

This chain joins TRBV6-2 or TRBV6-3 and TRBJ1-5; perhaps TRBD1 as D (6 bases). The length of the CDR3 is 16 residues. V was cut by 2 bases and J by 0 bases, with 11 bases left in between. Germline CDR1 MNHEY, CDR2 SVGEGT. The CDR3 here is CASSYGDTYSNQPQHF. The CDR3 DNA is TGTGCCAGCAGTTACGGGGACACTTATAGCAATCAGCCCCAGCATTTT.

The chain combines TRBV7-9 with TRBJ2-7, with 7 bases matching TRBD1. The germline gives CDR1 SEHNR, CDR2 FQNEAQ (reference sequence). CDR3 length equals 16 residues. The trim removed 0 bases at V and 4 bases at J, leaving 9 bases unmatched. CDR3 amino acids: CASSLAVGTVLYEQYF. CDR3 DNA: TGTGCCAGCAGCTTAGCAGTGGGGACAGTCCTATACGAGCAGTACTTC.

The chain is built from TRBV28 and TRBJ1-2; the D is unclear. The V end was cut by 4 bases, the J end by 3 bases, with 36 bases between. The CDR3 runs to 22 residues. Germline V gene data show CDR1 as MDHEN and CDR2 as SYDVKM. CDR3 protein: CASSSLGIRDPSWALPDYGYTF. The CDR3 DNA reads TGTGCCAGCAGTTCTCTAGGCATCCGGGATCCTTCCTGGGCTCTTCCTGACTATGGCTACACCTTC.

The chain carries TRBV9 and TRBJ2-3, with D possibly matching TRBD2 (5 bases). Trimming took 2 bases from V and 5 from J, leaving 12 bases between them. The CDR3 totals 14 residues. Germline assignment: CDR1 SGDLS and CDR2 YYNGEE. Here the CDR3 reads CASSVRVSGDTQYF. The CDR3 DNA reads as TGTGCCAGCAGCGTGAGGGTCAGTGGAGATACGCAGTATTTT.

This clone was found once. The genes are TRBV28 and TRBJ1-1, with 9 bases fitting TRBD1. Germline V gives CDR1 MDHEN, CDR2 SYDVKM. With 10 bases clipped from V and 7 bases from J, the junction kept 7 bases outside the gene matches. The CDR3 is 12 residues long. The CDR3 region is CATGTGLSEAFF. As DNA, the CDR3 is TGTGCCACCGGGACAGGGCTCAGTGAAGCTTTCTTT.

In this sample, this clone turned up a few times. This chain links TRBV9 with TRBJ1-2, with 8 positions matching TRBD1. J was trimmed by 2 bases and V by 6 bases; bases with no gene match: 3. Per the germline V gene, CDR1 is SGDLS and CDR2 is YYNGEE. The CDR3 runs to 13 residues. The CDR3 DNA is TGTGCCAGCACAGGACAGGGCAACTATGGCTACACCTTC. Its translation: CASTGQGNYGYTF. Using reference TRBV9 and TRBJ1-2 for the parts outside the CDR3, the full variable domain is DSGVTQTPKHLITATGQRVTLRCSPRSGDLSVYWYQQSLDQGLQFLIQYYNGEERAKGNILERFSAQQFPDLHSELNLSSLELGDSALYFCASTGQGNYGYTFGSGTRLTVV.

V and J are TRBV27 and TRBJ1-1, with 7 bases lining up with TRBD1. Germline V gene sequence: CDR1 MNHEY, CDR2 SMNVEV (reference sequence). Trimming cost V 7 bases and J 2 bases; bases outside gene matches: 10. The CDR3 runs 15 residues. The CDR3 region has the DNA TGTGCCAGCACCAAGTGGACAGGACACAACACTGAAGCTTTCTTT. Its protein is CASTKWTGHNTEAFF.

This chain links TRBV7-9 with TRBJ2-7; 8 bases are a match to TRBD2. V trimming: 5 bases; J trimming: 0 bases; junction bases outside the gene matches: 6. CDR1 and CDR2 (germline): SEHNR, FQNEAQ (reference sequence). CDR3 length: 15 residues. This CDR3 reads CASSGREGGSYEQYF. The DNA for the CDR3 is TGTGCCAGCAGCGGCCGGGAGGGAGGCTCCTACGAGCAGTACTTC.

The chain couples TRBV28 to TRBJ2-3; D might be TRBD2 (7 bases). Germline V gene sequence: CDR1 MDHEN, CDR2 SYDVKM. V lost 6 bases to trimming and J lost 5 bases, with 15 bases between them. This CDR3 comprises 14 residues. This CDR3 is CASREGGERDTQYF. The CDR3 bases are TGTGCCAGCAGGGAGGGGGGGGAAAGAGATACGCAGTATTTT.